Detailed here is one T cell receptor beta chain. No cognate antigen has been identified for it. Base qualities are not provided; no much larger clone lies one nucleotide away. CDR1 is given as SEHNR and CDR2 as FQNEAQ, both from the germline V gene (reference sequence). Taken from cysteine to phenylalanine, the CDR3 has 14 residues. Only CDR3 DNA remains: 42 bases, in frame from the first base. The germline V and J ends show losses of 5 bases and 7 bases respectively, and no gene match explains 5 bases of the junction. The sample comes from a study of T cell repertoires in cytomegalovirus infection (dated by TCRdb to the late 2010s). For context, the study as a whole: Peptide stimulations targeted recently identified HLA-C-restricted CMV epitopes, whose presentation resists viral immunomodulation, together with well-studied HLA-B-restricted epitopes. Donor HLA type was relevant to the analysis, as public TCR beta signatures indicated carriage of CMV infection together with the matching HLA type.

Here is what the overall study found, with its caveats: In both this cohort and an independent cohort of 350 to 400 donors, the cumulative frequency of public TCR beta family members distinguished carriers of CMV infection plus the relevant HLA type. The ex vivo response was dominated by HLA-C-restricted CMV-specific TCR beta clonotypes, and the single most frequent clonotype in two of eight donors was supplied by these HLA-C-restricted clonotypes.

The sample was run on an Illumina HiSeq 1500. TCRdb trimmed public reads at Q25 via fastp, called clones via MiXCR and kept in-frame beta chains. Every distinct CDR3 protein forms one entry, paired with its most common genes and DNA. The sample table holds about 770,000 distinct CDR3 sequences, of which 25% to 35% were seen once. The ten largest clones capture around 12% of the sample. The treatment or condition label on this specimen signifies: in vitro stimulation with specific CMV peptide epitopes to enrich CMV-specific T cells. The receptor comes from a human donor in good health (CMV status not recorded). Some clones in this sample may be carry-over from other donors' samples. The chain is encoded by TRBV7-9 joined to TRBJ2-4; a stretch of 10 junction bases matches TRBD1. Specimen: cultured CD8+ T cells from PBMCs, collected from culture after CMV antigen stimulation. The DNA is as follows: TGTGCCAGCAGCGCAGACAGGGGGCAGAACATTCAGTACTTC. Its coded protein is CASSADRGQNIQYF.